The entry below describes one TCR beta chain. Its antigen is as yet unknown. Generated by immunoSEQ multiplex PCR, the TCRdb table keeps only in-frame clones and is missing some. The sample holds roughly 62,000 clones, 85% seen once. These data come from a study of OX40 agonist ivuxolimab in advanced cancers. Study as a whole: Dose-escalation patients suffered from hepatocellular carcinoma, melanoma, renal cell or head and neck cancer. Patients achieving partial responses numbered three: one hepatocellular carcinoma case and two cutaneous melanoma cases.

Points from the study as a whole: In CD8+ T cells, expanded clones were on average more numerous than in CD4+. At 0.1 to 3.0 mg/kg, clonal expansion of CD4+ and CD8+ blood T cells had occurred by week 6.

The CDR3 contains 16 residues. Germline lookup yields CDR1 MDHEN and CDR2 SYDVKM. J was trimmed by 1 base and V by 5 bases; bases with no gene match: 8. The sequence was collected from an adult with an advanced solid tumor such as melanoma, head and neck, liver or kidney cancer. The sequencing here drew on CD4+ or CD8+ T cells sorted from blood, taken in a trial of the OX40 agonist ivuxolimab. The genes are TRBV28 and TRBJ1-1; 9 nucleotides agree with TRBD1. CDR3 sequence (DNA): TGTGCCAGCAGTATCCGGACAGGGGCCGGGAACACTGAAGCTTTCTTT. Its translation: CASSIRTGAGNTEAFF.